This TCR beta chain was sequenced for a study of identical twins. Findings and limits, study-wide: Instead of following the same donors, the conclusions were based on cross-sectional statistical analysis. Sharing of beta out-of-frame sequences by twins showed a weaker excess. Where out-of-frame alpha sequences were twin-shared, they showed excess low generation probability.

The CDR3 consists of 15 residues. Germline V gene sequence: CDR1 SGHDN, CDR2 FVKESK. V shed 4 bases, J shed 2 bases, and the junction held 6 bases outside the gene matches. This clonotype was found many times. Its antigen is not identified. cDNA carried unique molecular identifiers, and a universal primer site was added by template switching. TCRdb re-analysed the 5' RACE reads in MiXCR, keeping a single row per CDR3 protein. In the table there are 250,000 or so distinct CDR3 sequences, approximately 7% of which are singletons. These same records also appear under a second study, on yellow fever vaccine responses in identical twins.

This clonotype was obtained from a woman between 18 and 30 years old in good health. This rearrangement joins TRBV14 to TRBJ1-2; 8 bases are a match to TRBD1. Source material: memory (CD45RO+) T cells sorted from blood. CDR3 nucleotide sequence: TGTGCCAGCAGCCCGATGACAGGGGTCAACTATGGCTACACCTTC. Amino acids: CASSPMTGVNYGYTF.